The clone carrying this T cell receptor beta chain was counted between two and nine times. Its antigen is not identified. This sample was taken from a study of type 1 regulatory T cells. General study results and limits: Compared with non-Tr1 cells, Tr1 cells showed a narrower TCR repertoire.

V shed 5 bases and J shed 0 bases, with 7 bases lying between them. The CDR3 totals 13 residues. The germline V gene encodes CDR1 MDHEN and CDR2 SYDVKM. TCRdb fed the reads into MiXCR, producing one record per CDR3 protein. Among about 65,000 distinct CDR3 sequences listed, roughly 49% were seen once. The gene calls are TRBV28 and TRBJ1-1; D unresolved. The clonotype was recovered from a human donor in good health. Source material: cultured non-Tr1 T cells, either the whole culture or a sorted T cell fraction (not recorded which). This CDR3 is CASSLELNTEAFF. CDR3 in DNA: TGTGCCAGCAGTCTGGAGTTGAACACTGAAGCTTTCTTT.